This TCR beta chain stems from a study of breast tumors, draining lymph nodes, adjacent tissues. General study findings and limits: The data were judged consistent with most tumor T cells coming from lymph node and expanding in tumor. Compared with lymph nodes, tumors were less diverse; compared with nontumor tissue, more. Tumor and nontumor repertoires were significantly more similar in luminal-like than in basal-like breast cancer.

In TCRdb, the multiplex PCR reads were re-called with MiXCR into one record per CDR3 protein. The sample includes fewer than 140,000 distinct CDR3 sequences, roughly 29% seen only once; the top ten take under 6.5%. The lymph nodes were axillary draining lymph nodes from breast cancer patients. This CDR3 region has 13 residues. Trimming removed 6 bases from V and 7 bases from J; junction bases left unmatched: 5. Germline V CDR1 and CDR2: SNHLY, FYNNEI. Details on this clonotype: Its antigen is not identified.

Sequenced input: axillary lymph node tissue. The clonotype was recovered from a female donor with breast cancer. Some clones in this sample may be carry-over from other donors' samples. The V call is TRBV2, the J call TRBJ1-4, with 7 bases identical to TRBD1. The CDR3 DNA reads TGTGCCAGCAGGGGAGGGGGCGGTGAAAAACTGTTTTTT. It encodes CASRGGGGEKLFF.